The source of this T cell receptor beta chain is a study of a mutant IDH1 vaccine in newly diagnosed glioma. Study summary: Eight vaccinations were given in weeks 1, 3, 5, 7, 11, 15, 19 and 23. Every participant had undergone radiotherapy, temozolomide, or both before, and most underwent both.

Concerning this clone: Antigen unknown.

Time point: week 23, last vaccination. Doses of 300 ug of mutant IDH1 20-mer peptide were given with topical imiquimod. The data were produced by immunoSEQ multiplex PCR, yet TCRdb's version contains in-frame clones alone and is incomplete. Among about 38,000 clones, roughly 79% were seen once, and the ten largest hold 4% to 6%. The sample here was PBMCs, taken from a glioma patient whose treatment included an IDH1 peptide vaccine. The sequence was collected from a man aged 40-49 years with glioma.

The CDR3 DNA is TGTGCCAGCAGCCCGAGCGGGAGCTCCTACAATGAGCAGTTCTTC. This gives the protein CASSPSGSSYNEQFF. The rearrangement uses TRBV9 and TRBJ2-1, with TRBD2 identical over 8 bases. CDR1 is SGDLS and CDR2 is YYNGEE in the germline V gene. V lost 4 bases, J lost 0 bases, and 3 bases stayed unmatched. The CDR3 is 15 amino acids.